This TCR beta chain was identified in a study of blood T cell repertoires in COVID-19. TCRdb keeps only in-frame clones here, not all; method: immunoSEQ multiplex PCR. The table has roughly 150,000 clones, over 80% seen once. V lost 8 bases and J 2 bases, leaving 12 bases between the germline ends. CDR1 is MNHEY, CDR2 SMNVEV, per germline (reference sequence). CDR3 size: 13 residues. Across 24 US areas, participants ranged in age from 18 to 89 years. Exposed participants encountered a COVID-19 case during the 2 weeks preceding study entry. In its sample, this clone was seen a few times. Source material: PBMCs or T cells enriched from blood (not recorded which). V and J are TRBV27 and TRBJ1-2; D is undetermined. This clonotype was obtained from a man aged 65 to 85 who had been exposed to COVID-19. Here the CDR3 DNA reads TGTGCCAGCCGCCAGTCGGGGAACTATGGCTACACCTTC. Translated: CASRQSGNYGYTF.